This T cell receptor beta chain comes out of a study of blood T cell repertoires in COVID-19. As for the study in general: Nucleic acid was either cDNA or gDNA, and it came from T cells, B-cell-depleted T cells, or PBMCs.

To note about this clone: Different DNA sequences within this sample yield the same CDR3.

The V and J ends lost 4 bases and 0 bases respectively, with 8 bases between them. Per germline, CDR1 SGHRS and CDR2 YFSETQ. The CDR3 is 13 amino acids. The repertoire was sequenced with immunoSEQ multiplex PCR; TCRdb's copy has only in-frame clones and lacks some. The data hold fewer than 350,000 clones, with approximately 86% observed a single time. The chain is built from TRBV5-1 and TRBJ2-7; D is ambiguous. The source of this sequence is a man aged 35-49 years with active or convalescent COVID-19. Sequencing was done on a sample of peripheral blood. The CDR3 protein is CASSLEASYEQYF. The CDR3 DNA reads TGCGCCAGCAGCCTTGAGGCCTCCTACGAGCAGTACTTC.